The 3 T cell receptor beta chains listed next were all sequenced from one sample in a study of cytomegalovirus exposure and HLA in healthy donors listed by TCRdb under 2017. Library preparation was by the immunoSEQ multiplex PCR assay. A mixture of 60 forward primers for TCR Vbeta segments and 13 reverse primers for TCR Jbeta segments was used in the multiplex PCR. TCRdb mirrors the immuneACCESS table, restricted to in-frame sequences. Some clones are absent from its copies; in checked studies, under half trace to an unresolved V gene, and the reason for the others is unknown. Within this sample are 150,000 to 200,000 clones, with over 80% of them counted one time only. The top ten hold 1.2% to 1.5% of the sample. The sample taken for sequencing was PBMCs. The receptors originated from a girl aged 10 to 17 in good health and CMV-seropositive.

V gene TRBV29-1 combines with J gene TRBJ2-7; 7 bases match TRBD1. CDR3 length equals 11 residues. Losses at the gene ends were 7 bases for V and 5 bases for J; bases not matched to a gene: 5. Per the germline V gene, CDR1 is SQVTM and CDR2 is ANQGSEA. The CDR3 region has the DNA TGCAGCGCCGAACAGGGGCACGAGCAGTACTTC. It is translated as CSAEQGHEQYF.

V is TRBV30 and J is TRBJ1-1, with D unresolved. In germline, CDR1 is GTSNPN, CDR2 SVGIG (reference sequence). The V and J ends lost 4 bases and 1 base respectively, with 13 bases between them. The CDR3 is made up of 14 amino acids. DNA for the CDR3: TGTGCCTGGACCACCCACAGACGGAACACTGAAGCTTTCTTT. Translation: CAWTTHRRNTEAFF.

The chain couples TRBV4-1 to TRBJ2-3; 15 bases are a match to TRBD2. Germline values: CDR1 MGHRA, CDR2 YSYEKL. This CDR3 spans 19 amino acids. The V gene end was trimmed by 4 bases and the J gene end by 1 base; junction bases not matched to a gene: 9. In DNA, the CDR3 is TGCGCCAGCAGCCGACTAGGACTAGCGGGAGGGCCGGGCACAGATACGCAGTATTTT. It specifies CASSRLGLAGGPGTDTQYF.